The clone carrying this T cell receptor beta chain was seen at least ten times. What it recognizes is unknown. A much larger clone is a single base away; this may be a read error. The data were obtained in a study of T cell repertoires in cytomegalovirus infection. Study as a whole: It was the public TCR beta signatures that indicated both CMV infection and matching HLA type.

A single record per CDR3 protein comes from TCRdb applying MiXCR to the reads. Of some 900,000 distinct CDR3 sequences listed, roughly 33% are singletons. CDR1 is SGHVS, CDR2 FNYEAQ, per germline. The V end was cut by 6 bases, the J end by 0 bases, with 2 bases between. The CDR3 sequence is 12 residues long. This receptor was taken from a human donor in good health (CMV status not recorded). Some clones in this sample may be carry-over from other donors' samples. The rearrangement joins TRBV7-6 to TRBJ2-2, with D uncertain. The starting material was cultured CD8+ T cells from PBMCs, obtained from culture after CMV antigen stimulation. The CDR3, as DNA: TGTGCCAGCAGGCCGAACACCGGGGAGCTGTTTTTT. Its protein product is CASRPNTGELFF.